A selection of T cell receptor beta chains follows, all from one sample in a study of T cell repertoires in cytomegalovirus infection. TCRdb called the reads again in MiXCR, with one record for every CDR3 protein. The sample has some 800,000 distinct CDR3 sequences; 30% to 35% are singletons. No antigen is known for these receptors. The sequenced sample was cultured CD8+ T cells from PBMCs, obtained from culture after CMV antigen stimulation. The receptor set was obtained from a human donor in good health (CMV status not recorded). Some clones in this sample may be carry-over from other donors' samples. Both conserved end residues are part of each CDR3. D genes are given only for firm matches. Some rows have no size entry. The others give once, few or many, or a class for an expanded clone.

clone size,V gene,D gene,CDR3 length,J gene,CDR3 DNA,CDR3 protein
.,TRBV15,TRBD1,14,TRBJ1-5,TGTGCCACCAGATCTACAGGGGACGGACAGCCCCAGCATTTT,CATRSTGDGQPQHF
many,TRBV7-9,TRBD1,12,TRBJ1-2,TGTGCCAGCAGCTTGGACAGGGGTGGCTACACCTTC,CASSLDRGGYTF
.,TRBV6-5,TRBD2,13,TRBJ2-1,TGTGCCAGCAGTTACTTTGGGGGGGATGAGCAGTTCTTC,CASSYFGGDEQFF
few,TRBV6-2/TRBV6-3,.,13,TRBJ1-1,TGTGCCAGCAGTTACTCGGCAGACCTTGAAGCTTTCTTT,CASSYSADLEAFF
.,TRBV19,.,15,TRBJ2-3,TGTGCCAGTAGCCTGGGGGACCTAAGCACAGATACGCAGTATTTT,CASSLGDLSTDTQYF
few,TRBV29-1,.,13,TRBJ2-5,TGCAGCGTTGTTCCGGGGGCGGCGGGGACCCAGTACTTC,CSVVPGAAGTQYF
many,TRBV7-6,TRBD1,15,TRBJ2-4,TGTGCCAGCAGCTTCGCCTCAGGACAGGGGAACATTCAGTACTTC,CASSFASGQGNIQYF
.,TRBV27,TRBD1,16,TRBJ1-4,TGTGCCAGCAGTAAACAGGGGGCGCTGGATAATGAAAAACTGTTTTTT,CASSKQGALDNEKLFF
.,TRBV5-1,TRBD1,15,TRBJ2-2,TGCGCCAACAGCTTAAGGACAGGGAACACCGGGGAGCTGTTTTTT,CANSLRTGNTGELFF
many,TRBV7-8,TRBD1,15,TRBJ2-1,TGTGCCAGCAGATCTGGACAGGGCACCTACAATGAGCAGTTCTTC,CASRSGQGTYNEQFF
.,TRBV7-9,.,12,TRBJ2-7,TGTGCCAGCAGCTTCGGAGGGGCCAAGCAGTACTTC,CASSFGGAKQYF
once,TRBV7-1,.,12,TRBJ2-3,TGTGCCAGCAGCTCGGGTCTCCCTACGCAGTATTTT,CASSSGLPTQYF
.,TRBV7-9,.,14,TRBJ2-5,TGTGCCAGCAGCTCTGGGACTTCCCAAGAGACCCAGTACTTC,CASSSGTSQETQYF
.,TRBV5-1,.,14,TRBJ2-7,TGCGCCAGCAGCTTGGGTGGGGGAGGCAACGAGCAGTACTTC,CASSLGGGGNEQYF
.,TRBV19,.,14,TRBJ1-1,TGTGCCAGTAACTCCCGCCAAGGGAACACTGAAGCTTTCTTT,CASNSRQGNTEAFF
few,TRBV7-9,TRBD1,12,TRBJ1-1,TGTGCCAGCAGCTGGACAGGAGGTGAAGCTTTCTTT,CASSWTGGEAFF
few,TRBV27,.,16,TRBJ1-1,TGTGCCAGCAGTTTAACTGTGGGACCTATGAACACTGAAGCTTTCTTT,CASSLTVGPMNTEAFF
many,TRBV7-2,TRBD1,16,TRBJ2-3,TGTGCCAGCAGCTCCCGGACAGGGATTAGCACAGATACGCAGTATTTT,CASSSRTGISTDTQYF
.,TRBV13,TRBD1,14,TRBJ2-3,TGTGCCAGCAGCTTCGGGACAGGTGGAGATACGCAGTATTTT,CASSFGTGGDTQYF
few,TRBV6-7,TRBD1,15,TRBJ2-5,TGTGCCAGCAGTTGGACAGGCTCCCTGTGCGTGACCCAGTACTTC,CASSWTGSLCVTQYF
few,TRBV25-1,TRBD2,14,TRBJ2-1,TGTGCCAGCGGACATCGGGAGGGTGGCAATGAGCAGTTCTTC,CASGHREGGNEQFF
.,TRBV7-3,.,17,TRBJ2-2,TGTGCCAGCAGCTTAGAGTCGGGACACAGGAACACCGGGGAGCTGTTTTTT,CASSLESGHRNTGELFF
.,TRBV27,.,15,TRBJ1-3,TGTGCCAGCAGTTTGGCGGCGGCCTCTGGAAACACCATATATTTT,CASSLAAASGNTIYF
few,TRBV7-2,TRBD1,11,TRBJ1-1,TGTGCCAGCAGCGTAGGGACAGGGGACTTCTTT,CASSVGTGDFF
once,TRBV20-1,.,13,TRBJ1-2,TGCAGTGCTAGAGAATGGACCCTCAATGGCTACACCTTC,CSAREWTLNGYTF
few,TRBV20-1,.,16,TRBJ2-7,TGCAGTGCTAGAACCCAAGGACTACAAGCCAGGGGAGAGCAGTACTTC,CSARTQGLQARGEQYF
many,TRBV12-3/TRBV12-4,.,13,TRBJ2-3,TGTGCCAGCAGTTTTCCAGGGGCAGATACGCAGTATTTT,CASSFPGADTQYF
.,TRBV27,.,16,TRBJ1-6,TGTGCCAGCAGTTCCGACGGGAGCTCCTATAATTCACCCCTCCACTTT,CASSSDGSSYNSPLHF
many,TRBV7-9,TRBD2,16,TRBJ2-1,TGTGCCAGCAGCGGCGCTAGCGGGGGATCCTACAATGAGCAGTTCTTC,CASSGASGGSYNEQFF
.,TRBV4-1,TRBD1,15,TRBJ2-3,TGCGCCAGCAGACTTGGACAGGGTAGCACAGATACGCAGTATTTT,CASRLGQGSTDTQYF